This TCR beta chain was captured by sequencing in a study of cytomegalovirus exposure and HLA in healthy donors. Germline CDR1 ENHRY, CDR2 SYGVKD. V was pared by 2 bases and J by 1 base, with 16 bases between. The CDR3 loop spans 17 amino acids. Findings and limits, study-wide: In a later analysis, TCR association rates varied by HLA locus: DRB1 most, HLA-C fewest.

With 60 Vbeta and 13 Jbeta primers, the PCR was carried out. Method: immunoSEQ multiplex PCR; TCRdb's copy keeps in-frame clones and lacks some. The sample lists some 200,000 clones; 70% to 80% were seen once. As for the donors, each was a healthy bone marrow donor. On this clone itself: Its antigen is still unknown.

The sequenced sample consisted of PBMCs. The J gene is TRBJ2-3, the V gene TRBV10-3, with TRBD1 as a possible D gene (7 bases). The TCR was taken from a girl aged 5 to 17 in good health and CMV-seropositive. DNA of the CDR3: TGTGCCATCAGTGAGGCAAACAGGGGCGGGGGCACAGATACGCAGTATTTT. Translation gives CAISEANRGGGTDTQYF.